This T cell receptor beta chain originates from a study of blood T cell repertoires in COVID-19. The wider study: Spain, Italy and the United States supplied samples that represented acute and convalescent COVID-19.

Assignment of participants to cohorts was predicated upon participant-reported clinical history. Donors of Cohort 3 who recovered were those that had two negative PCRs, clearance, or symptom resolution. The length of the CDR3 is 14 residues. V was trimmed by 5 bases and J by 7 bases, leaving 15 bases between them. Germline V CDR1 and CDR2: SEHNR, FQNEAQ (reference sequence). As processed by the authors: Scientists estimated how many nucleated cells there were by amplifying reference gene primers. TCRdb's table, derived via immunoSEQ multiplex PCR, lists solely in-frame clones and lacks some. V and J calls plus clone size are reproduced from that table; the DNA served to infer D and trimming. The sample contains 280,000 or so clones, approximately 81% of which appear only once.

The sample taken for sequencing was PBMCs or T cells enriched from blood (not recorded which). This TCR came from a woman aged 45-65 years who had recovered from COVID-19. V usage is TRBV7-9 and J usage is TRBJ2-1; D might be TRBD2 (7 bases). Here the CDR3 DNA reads TGTGCCAGCAGCGGGAACGGGGGGACAAATGAGCAGTTCTTC. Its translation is CASSGNGGTNEQFF.